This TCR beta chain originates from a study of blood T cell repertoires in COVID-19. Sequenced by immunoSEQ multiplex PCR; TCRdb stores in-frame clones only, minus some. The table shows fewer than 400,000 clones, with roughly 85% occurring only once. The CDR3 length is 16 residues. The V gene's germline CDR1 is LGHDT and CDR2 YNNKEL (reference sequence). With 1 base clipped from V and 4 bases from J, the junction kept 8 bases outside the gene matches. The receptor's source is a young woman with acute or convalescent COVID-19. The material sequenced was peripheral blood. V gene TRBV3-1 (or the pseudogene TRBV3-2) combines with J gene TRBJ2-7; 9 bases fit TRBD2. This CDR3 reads CASSQGSGSPSYEQYF. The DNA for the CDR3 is TGTGCCAGCAGCCAAGGTAGCGGGAGCCCAAGTTACGAGCAGTACTTC.